This TCR beta chain emerged from a study of cytomegalovirus exposure and HLA in healthy donors. Study-level results: Apparent HLA restriction characterized most CMV-associated TCR beta chains in a later analysis.

For this clone: Its antigen is still unknown.

CDR1 and CDR2 from the germline V gene are SNHLY and FYNNEI. There are 11 residues in the CDR3. The PCR ran on 60 Vbeta and 13 Jbeta primers. Assay: immunoSEQ multiplex PCR; the TCRdb copy retains only in-frame clones and omits some. The sample has 110,000 to 150,000 clones, just under 85% seen once; the top ten hold around a tenth. These donors counted as nominally healthy when sampled, but unrecorded immune exposures were likely. The origin of this receptor is a woman in her fifties or sixties in good health and CMV-seropositive. The V and J genes are TRBV2 and TRBJ2-7; weak D call: TRBD2 (6 bases). The specimen was PBMCs. The chain's CDR3 is CTSSREDEQYF. The CDR3 DNA follows: TGTACGAGCTCTAGGGAGGACGAGCAGTACTTC. Using reference TRBV2 and TRBJ2-7 for the parts outside the CDR3, the full variable domain is EPEVTQTPSHQVTQMGQEVILRCVPISNHLYFYWYRQILGQKVEFLVSFYNNEISEKSEIFDDQFSVERPDGSNFTLKIRSTKLEDSAMYFCTSSREDEQYFGPGTRLTVT.